This T cell receptor beta chain is from a study of identical twins. This CDR3 is 14 amino acids long. Between the trimmed V and J ends, which lost 2 bases and 5 bases, there was a span of 10 bases. Germline-derived CDR1 and CDR2 are KGHSH and LQKENI. Carrying unique molecular identifiers, the cDNA also gained a universal primer site through template switching. From the 5' RACE reads, TCRdb called clonotypes with MiXCR, one entry per CDR3 protein. The repertoire holds hundreds of thousands of distinct CDR3 sequences, with approximately 20% as singletons. The sample was also linked to a second study, of yellow fever vaccine responses in identical twins. Turning to that study: It has been reported that, in twins, the vaccine T cell response seemed partly convergent and partly personalized.

V usage is TRBV18 and J usage is TRBJ2-1, with D hard to call. The clonotype comes from a woman aged 18-29 years in good health. The sequencing sample was made of CD4+ T cells sorted from blood. CDR3 in DNA: TGTGCCAGCTCACCAGAAATACACAACAATGAGCAGTTCTTC. This encodes CASSPEIHNNEQFF. The full variable domain, rest sourced from reference TRBV18 and TRBJ2-1, is NAGVMQNPRHLVRRRGQEARLRCSPMKGHSHVYWYRQLPEEGLKFMVYLQKENIIDESGMPKERFSAEFPKEGPSILRIQQVVRGDSAAYFCASSPEIHNNEQFFGPGTRLTVL.